This TCR beta chain originates from a study of multiple sclerosis patients with progressive multifocal leukoencephalopathy. In its sample, this clone was seen once. CDR1 and CDR2 (germline): WSHSY, SAAADI. The CDR3 consists of 15 residues. V was cut by 3 bases and J by 4 bases, with 14 bases left in between. This was a survey-level run. Using immunoSEQ multiplex PCR, the repertoire was profiled, and TCRdb retains in-frame clones only, with some absent. Here the sample spans approximately 27,000 clones, around 85% being singletons. Time point noted: time of PML onset. Sequenced material: PBMCs, taken from a patient treated with natalizumab. The rearrangement links TRBV10-2 to TRBJ2-3, with TRBD2 as a possible D gene (7 bases). The receptor was isolated from a woman aged 25-40 years with progressive multifocal leukoencephalopathy. This chain's CDR3 is CASSDRGGWADTQYF. The DNA for the CDR3 is TGCGCCAGCAGTGATCGCGGGGGCTGGGCAGATACGCAGTATTTT.